Each of the 14 T cell receptor beta chains below was sequenced from the same sample in a study of OX40 agonist ivuxolimab in advanced cancers. Sequenced by immunoSEQ multiplex PCR; TCRdb stores in-frame clones only, minus some. The data show some 99,000 clones, with about 86% seen just once and roughly 1.5% held by the top ten. This material consisted of CD4+ or CD8+ T cells sorted from blood, taken in a trial of the OX40 agonist ivuxolimab. All receptors derive from an adult with an advanced solid tumor such as melanoma, head and neck, liver or kidney cancer.

V is TRBV9 and J is TRBJ1-6; D is possibly TRBD1 (5 bases). Germline V lookup: CDR1 SGDLS, CDR2 YYNGEE. This CDR3 comprises 14 residues. V was trimmed by 0 bases and J by 9 bases, leaving 10 bases between them. The CDR3 here is CASSVDAGGSPLHF. In DNA, the CDR3 is TGTGCCAGCAGCGTAGATGCCGGGGGTTCACCCCTCCACTTT.

The chain combines TRBV7-2 with TRBJ2-1; tentatively, D is TRBD1 or TRBD2 (5 bases each). Germline V lookup: CDR1 SGHTA, CDR2 FQGNSA. V lost 1 base, J lost 3 bases, and 13 bases lay in between. The CDR3 loop spans 16 amino acids. CDR3 bases: TGTGCCAGCAGCTTAGACAGAGGGGTGTACTACAATGAGCAGTTCTTC. It is translated as CASSLDRGVYYNEQFF.

This clone was observed a handful of times. The J gene is TRBJ2-7, the V gene TRBV4-1; 8 bases are shared with TRBD2. Germline-derived CDR1 and CDR2 are MGHRA and YSYEKL. The J segment lost 2 bases and the V segment lost 5 bases, leaving 8 bases of the junction unmatched. The CDR3 length is 15 residues. CDR3: CASSSKQTSAYEQYF. The CDR3 DNA follows: TGCGCCAGCAGCAGTAAACAGACTAGCGCCTACGAGCAGTACTTC.

The rearrangement joins TRBV5-1 to TRBJ2-7; 12 positions match TRBD1. The germline V gene encodes CDR1 SGHRS and CDR2 YFSETQ. After removal of 4 bases from V and 9 bases from J, the junction contained 14 bases not matched to a gene. The CDR3 consists of 16 residues. The DNA of the CDR3 is TGCGCCAGCAGCCAGATCCGGGACAGGGGGCGATTAGGGCAGTACTTC. This gives the protein CASSQIRDRGRLGQYF.

This clone showed up just a few times. The genes are TRBV10-2 and TRBJ2-4; D remains unclear. Trimming removed 3 bases from V and 2 bases from J, with 11 bases in between. This CDR3 region has 15 residues. Looked up from germline, CDR1 is WSHSY and CDR2 is SAAADI. The CDR3 nucleotides read TGCGCCAGCAGTGAAGAAGGGTCCCCCAAAAACATTCAGTACTTC. Translation gives CASSEEGSPKNIQYF.

This clone was counted only a few times. V usage is TRBV7-9 and J usage is TRBJ2-2, with TRBD1 matching over 8 bases. V was pared by 2 bases and J by 0 bases, with 2 bases of the junction left unmatched. The CDR3 runs 16 residues. Germline V CDR1 and CDR2: SEHNR, FQNEAQ (reference sequence). CDR3 protein: CASSLRTGSNTGELFF. Written as DNA, the CDR3 is TGTGCCAGCAGCTTACGGACAGGGTCGAACACCGGGGAGCTGTTTTTT.

This clone was seen a handful of times. V and J are TRBV4-1 and TRBJ1-1, with 7 bases that match TRBD1. Trimming removed 4 bases from V and 0 bases from J; junction bases left unmatched: 5. This CDR3 region has 15 residues. Looked up from germline, CDR1 is MGHRA and CDR2 is YSYEKL. The CDR3 protein is CASSPWDRLNTEAFF. In nucleotides, the CDR3 is TGCGCCAGCAGCCCTTGGGACAGATTGAACACTGAAGCTTTCTTT.

The chain links TRBV4-2 to TRBJ2-2; D possibly uses TRBD1 or TRBD2 (5 bases each). V was clipped by 1 base and J by 1 base, with 10 bases between them. Germline values: CDR1 LGHNA, CDR2 YNFKEQ. This CDR3 has 16 residues. CDR3 protein: CASSQGPRGNTGELFF. The DNA of the CDR3 is TGTGCCAGCAGCCAAGGACCGAGGGGGAACACCGGGGAGCTGTTTTTT.

This rearrangement joins TRBV4-2 to TRBJ2-2; D may be TRBD1 or TRBD2 (5 bases each). V was shortened by 4 bases and J by 3 bases, with 12 bases between the two germline ends. Germline values: CDR1 LGHNA, CDR2 YNFKEQ. The CDR3 sequence is 15 residues long. CDR3 sequence (DNA): TGTGCCAGCAGCCTAACCGGGACGGACACCGGGGAGCTGTTTTTT. Translated, it gives CASSLTGTDTGELFF.

This clone was seen a few times. The chain carries TRBV11-2 and TRBJ2-3; a weak D match, TRBD1 (5 bases). The CDR3 totals 15 residues. Germline assignment: CDR1 SGHAT and CDR2 FQNNGV. Deletions cut 0 bases from V and 1 base from J, with 8 bases between. The CDR3: CASSLEGVGTDTQYF. The CDR3 DNA sequence: TGTGCCAGCAGCTTAGAAGGGGTTGGCACAGATACGCAGTATTTT.

This clone has only one observation. The chain combines TRBV5-5 with TRBJ2-3, with 7 bases fitting TRBD2. The V gene's germline CDR1 is SGHKS and CDR2 YYEKEE (reference sequence). V lost 4 bases and J lost 2; bases outside the gene matches: 7. The CDR3 is made up of 15 amino acids. The CDR3 spells CASSPRGEDTDTQYF. As DNA, the CDR3 is TGTGCCAGCAGCCCTCGGGGGGAAGACACAGATACGCAGTATTTT.

The chain has TRBV5-1 and TRBJ2-7; 9 nucleotides match TRBD1. Looked up from germline, CDR1 is SGHRS and CDR2 is YFSETQ. Unmatched junction bases numbered 11, after V lost 2 bases and J lost 2 bases. This CDR3 has 17 residues. The CDR3 region has the DNA TGCGCCAGCAGCTTTGCAACCCCGGGACAGGGACCCTACGAGCAGTACTTC. It yields the protein CASSFATPGQGPYEQYF.

V and J are TRBV5-6 and TRBJ1-2, with 8 bases that match TRBD1. With 6 bases clipped from V and 2 bases from J, the junction kept 3 bases outside the gene matches. The CDR3 is 13 amino acids. Germline lookup yields CDR1 SGHDT and CDR2 YYEEEE. CDR3 in amino acids: CASTRDRNYGYTF. CDR3 DNA: TGTGCCAGCACCCGGGACAGGAACTATGGCTACACCTTC.

The chain uses TRBV4-1 and TRBJ2-3; tentative D call: TRBD1 (5 bases). V shed 1 base and J shed 2 bases, with 10 bases lying between them. The CDR3 is made up of 15 amino acids. Looked up from germline, CDR1 is MGHRA and CDR2 is YSYEKL. The CDR3 DNA is TGCGCCAGCAGCCAAGGGACAACAAACACAGATACGCAGTATTTT. The encoded protein is CASSQGTTNTDTQYF.